This T cell receptor beta chain is drawn from a study of T cell clonotyping in hematopoietic cell transplantation. Germline V gives CDR1 SQVTM, CDR2 ANQGSEA. Trimming left V 3 bases short and J 5 bases short, with 14 bases between. The CDR3 extends over 14 amino acids. Clones were read by immunoSEQ multiplex PCR, and TCRdb kept only the in-frame ones, dropping some. The top ten clones hold about 0.91% of a sample with tens of thousands of clones, about 95% of them seen once. The study's findings and limits: At the given depth, recipient repertoires were over 95% de novo clonotypes. Pathologically expanded recipient clonotypes increased progressively from day 30 to day 180 as diversity fell. Cells were unsorted, so CD4 and CD8 contributions were not separated.

About this clone itself: Antigen: not known.

The chain uses TRBV29-1 and TRBJ2-1; D is unresolved. Sequenced material: peripheral blood mononuclear cells. This sequence originates from a man aged 30 to 45 in good health. Some clones in this sample may be carry-over from other donors' samples. CDR3 region: CSVDVGRLNNEQFF. The CDR3 DNA reads TGCAGCGTTGACGTGGGCAGATTAAACAATGAGCAGTTCTTC.